This T cell receptor beta chain emerged from a study of blood T cell repertoires in COVID-19. The assay was immunoSEQ multiplex PCR, and TCRdb's table has in-frame clones only and misses some. The sample lists some 79,000 clones; 80% to 90% were seen once. Germline V gene sequence: CDR1 SNHLY, CDR2 FYNNEI. There are 15 residues in the CDR3. V was trimmed by 4 bases and J by 0 bases, leaving 11 bases between them. The sequence was obtained from a man aged 65-85 years with active or convalescent COVID-19. Sequenced sample: peripheral blood. The V and J genes are TRBV2 and TRBJ2-3; a weak D match, TRBD2 (5 bases). CDR3 protein: CASSVGRTSTDTQYF. CDR3 nucleotides: TGTGCCAGCAGTGTTGGGCGGACTAGCACAGATACGCAGTATTTT.